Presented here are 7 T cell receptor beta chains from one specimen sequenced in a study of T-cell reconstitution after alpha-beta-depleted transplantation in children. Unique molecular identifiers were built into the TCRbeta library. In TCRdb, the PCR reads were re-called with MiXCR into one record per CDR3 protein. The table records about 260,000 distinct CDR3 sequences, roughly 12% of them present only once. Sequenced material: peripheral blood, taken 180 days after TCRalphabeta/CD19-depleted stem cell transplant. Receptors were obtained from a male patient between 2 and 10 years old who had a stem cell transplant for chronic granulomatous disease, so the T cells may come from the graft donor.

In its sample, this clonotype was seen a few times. This CDR3 reads CASSQEPSRTGRKETQYF. Here the CDR3 DNA reads TGTGCCAGCAGCCAAGAGCCATCTCGGACAGGGAGAAAGGAGACCCAGTACTTC. This chain links TRBV14 with TRBJ2-5, with 8 nucleotides matching TRBD1. J gave up 5 bases and V 0 bases, and 14 bases lay outside the gene matches. The CDR3 has 18 amino acids. Germline values: CDR1 SGHDN, CDR2 FVKESK.

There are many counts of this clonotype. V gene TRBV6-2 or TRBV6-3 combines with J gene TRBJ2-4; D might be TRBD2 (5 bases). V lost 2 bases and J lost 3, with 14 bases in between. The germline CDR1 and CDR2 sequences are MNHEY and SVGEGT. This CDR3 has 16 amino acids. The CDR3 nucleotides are TGTGCCAGCAGTTACGAGTACGCGGGCTACAAAAACATTCAGTACTTC. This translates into CASSYEYAGYKNIQYF.

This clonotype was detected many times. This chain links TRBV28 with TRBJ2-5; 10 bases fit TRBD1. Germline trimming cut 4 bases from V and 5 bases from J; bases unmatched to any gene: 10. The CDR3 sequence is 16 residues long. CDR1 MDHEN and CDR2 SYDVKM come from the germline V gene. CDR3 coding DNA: TGTGCCAGCAGTTCCTCCCCCGGACAGGGGGGGGAGACCCAGTACTTC. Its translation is CASSSSPGQGGETQYF.

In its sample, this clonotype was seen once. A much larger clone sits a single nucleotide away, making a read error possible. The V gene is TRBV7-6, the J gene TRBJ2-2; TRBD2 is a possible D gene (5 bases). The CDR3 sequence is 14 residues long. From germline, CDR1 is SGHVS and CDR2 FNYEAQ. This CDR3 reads CASSPLLEAGELSF. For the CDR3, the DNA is TGTGCCAGCAGCCCCCTACTAGAGGCCGGGGAGCTGTCTTTT.

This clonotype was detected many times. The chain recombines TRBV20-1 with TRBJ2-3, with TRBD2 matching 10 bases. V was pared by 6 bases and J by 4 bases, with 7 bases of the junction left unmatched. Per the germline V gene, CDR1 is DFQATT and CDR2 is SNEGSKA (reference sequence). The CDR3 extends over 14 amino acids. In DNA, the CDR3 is TGCAGTGCGCAACTAGCGGGGTCTCCAGATACGCAGTATTTT. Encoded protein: CSAQLAGSPDTQYF.

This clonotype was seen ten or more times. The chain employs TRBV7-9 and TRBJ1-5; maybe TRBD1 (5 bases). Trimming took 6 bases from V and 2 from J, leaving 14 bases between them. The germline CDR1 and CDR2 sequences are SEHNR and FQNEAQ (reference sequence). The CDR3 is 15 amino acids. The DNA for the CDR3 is TGTGCCAGCAGGAGCGGGGCCGCGGGCAATCAGCCCCAGCATTTT. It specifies CASRSGAAGNQPQHF.

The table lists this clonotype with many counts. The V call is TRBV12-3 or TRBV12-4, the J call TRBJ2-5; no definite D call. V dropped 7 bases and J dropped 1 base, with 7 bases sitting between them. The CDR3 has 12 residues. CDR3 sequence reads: CASTSTQETQYF. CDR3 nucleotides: TGTGCCAGCACCTCCACCCAAGAGACCCAGTACTTC.